These T cell receptor beta chains were read from a single sample in a study of T cells in Graves' hyperthyroidism and ophthalmopathy. TCRdb used MiXCR to reprocess the multiplex PCR reads, holding one entry per CDR3 protein. Among over 400,000 distinct CDR3 sequences, about 14% were seen once, and the ten largest hold about 13%. Material for sequencing was blood. These receptors were collected from a young man with Graves' ophthalmopathy. CDR3s leave out the opening cysteine and the closing phenylalanine or tryptophan. Size values are once, few and many counts, or a class for expanded clones, and some rows have none.

TRBJ1-3 NA TRBV20-1 SASELDREIGNTIY
TRBJ2-5 NA TRBV24-1 ATSDWGWQTQY
TRBJ2-7 many TRBV5-1 ASSLVPVAYEQY
TRBJ2-3 NA TRBV11-2 ASSLLRSGTDTQY
TRBJ2-7 few TRBV6-5 ASSYSRLGIYEQY
TRBJ1-4 few TRBV11-2 ASSRRAAGNNEKLF
TRBJ1-1 many TRBV29-1 SGSGNTEAF
TRBJ1-2 many TRBV5-1 ASSPADPNYGYT
TRBJ2-7 NA TRBV19 ASSKAGLNYERY
TRBJ2-7 many TRBV30 AWGQGAIYEQY
TRBJ2-4 NA TRBV27 ASSLWGGGALNIQY
TRBJ2-7 few TRBV4-1 ASSRITGGLAPYEQY
TRBJ2-2 many TRBV18 ASSPGQGIGELF
TRBJ2-6 NA TRBV19 ASSIFTSGVTSGANVLT